The 20 T cell receptor beta chains in this list originate from one sample, sequenced in a study of blood T cell repertoires in COVID-19. TCRdb's table, derived via immunoSEQ multiplex PCR, lists solely in-frame clones and lacks some. The sample carries 400,000 or so clones, 90% recorded once. The sample was PBMCs or T cells enriched from blood (not recorded which). These receptors were collected from a man between 18 and 29 years old who had recovered from COVID-19.

The chain couples TRBV28 to TRBJ2-2; D unclear. The germline V gene has CDR1 MDHEN and CDR2 SYDVKM. The CDR3 length is 16 residues. Trimming left V 0 bases short and J 6 bases short, with 14 bases between. The CDR3 protein is CASSLWTLRRPGELFF. The CDR3 DNA sequence: TGTGCCAGCAGTTTATGGACCCTCCGGAGACCCGGGGAGCTGTTTTTT.

The chain uses TRBV7-2 and TRBJ1-4, with 7 bases lining up with TRBD1. Germline V CDR1 and CDR2: SGHTA, FQGNSA. CDR3 size: 16 residues. V was clipped by 4 bases and J by 6 bases; unmatched bases: 11. Here the CDR3 DNA reads TGTGCCAGCAGCTCAGCCCCCGGGACAGAAGATGAAAAACTGTTTTTT. The encoded protein is CASSSAPGTEDEKLFF.

The V call is TRBV18, the J call TRBJ1-1; maybe TRBD1 (6 bases). Between the trimmed V and J ends, which lost 1 base and 2 bases, there was a span of 11 bases. Germline CDR1 reads KGHSH; CDR2 reads LQKENI. This CDR3 has 15 residues. This CDR3 reads CASSPRGQANTEAFF. The CDR3, as DNA: TGTGCCAGCTCACCACGGGGGCAAGCTAACACTGAAGCTTTCTTT.

This clone was counted a few times. The chain links TRBV6-1 to TRBJ2-7, with 10 bases that match TRBD1. Trimming cost V 3 bases and J 2 bases; bases outside gene matches: 4. The CDR3 length is 15 residues. Germline values: CDR1 MNHNS, CDR2 SASEGT. The CDR3: CASSEDGTGAYEQYF. The CDR3 DNA sequence: TGTGCCAGCAGTGAGGACGGGACAGGGGCCTACGAGCAGTACTTC.

V is TRBV28 and J is TRBJ1-3; 9 nucleotides agree with TRBD1. The CDR3 loop spans 15 amino acids. After removal of 7 bases from V and 2 bases from J, the junction contained 6 bases not matched to a gene. The germline V gene encodes CDR1 MDHEN and CDR2 SYDVKM. CDR3: CASNTNRGPGNTIYF. The CDR3 nucleotides are TGTGCCAGCAATACCAACAGGGGGCCTGGAAACACCATATATTTT.

This chain joins TRBV5-1 and TRBJ1-4; D may be TRBD1 (5 bases). V was pared by 2 bases and J by 7 bases, with 12 bases between. The CDR3 contains 14 residues. Germline V gene sequence: CDR1 SGHRS, CDR2 YFSETQ. CDR3 region: CASSFEGLSEKLFF. CDR3 DNA: TGCGCCAGCAGCTTTGAGGGACTCTCTGAAAAACTGTTTTTT.

The rearrangement uses TRBV5-4 and TRBJ2-3; 9 bases align to TRBD2. Germline V lookup: CDR1 SGHNT, CDR2 YYREEE (reference sequence). Losses at the gene ends were 3 bases for V and 2 bases for J; bases not matched to a gene: 16. This CDR3 contains 19 residues. Here the CDR3 reads CASSWAKKTSGKHTDTQYF. CDR3 DNA sequence: TGTGCCAGCAGCTGGGCTAAAAAGACTAGCGGAAAACACACAGATACGCAGTATTTT.

This rearrangement joins TRBV5-6 to TRBJ2-5, with TRBD1 as a possible D gene (8 bases). The germline CDR1 and CDR2 sequences are SGHDT and YYEEEE. Trimming took 4 bases from V and 9 from J, leaving 25 bases between them. This CDR3 spans 16 amino acids. The CDR3 bases are TGTGCCAGCAGCCCACTCTCCGCTGGACAGGGAGGGGCCCAGTACTTC. This translates into CASSPLSAGQGGAQYF.

The chain employs TRBV12-3 or TRBV12-4 and TRBJ1-1, with a weak D call TRBD1 (5 bases). Trimming took off 3 bases at V and 4 bases at J, with 9 bases between the two ends. This CDR3 comprises 13 residues. The CDR3 bases are TGTGCCAGCAGTTTTGGAGACAGCACTGAAGCTTTCTTT. Its protein is CASSFGDSTEAFF.

The chain joins TRBV30 to TRBJ1-5, with 9 nucleotides matching TRBD1. Per germline, CDR1 GTSNPN and CDR2 SVGIG (reference sequence). The CDR3 consists of 16 residues. Unmatched junction bases numbered 7, after V lost 2 bases and J lost 2 bases. The CDR3, as DNA: TGTGCCTGGAGTTACCCCACAGGGGGCGGCAATCAGCCCCAGCATTTT. Translating it yields CAWSYPTGGGNQPQHF.

V gene TRBV5-1 combines with J gene TRBJ1-6; D not resolved. The CDR3 runs 15 residues. CDR1 is SGHRS and CDR2 is YFSETQ in the germline V gene. Between the trimmed V and J ends, which lost 4 bases and 0 bases, there was a span of 8 bases. CDR3 amino acids: CASSPRSSYNSPLHF. CDR3 coding DNA: TGCGCCAGCAGCCCGAGGAGCTCCTATAATTCACCCCTCCACTTT.

V usage is TRBV2 and J usage is TRBJ2-5; 7 bases fit TRBD2. The CDR3 sequence is 16 residues long. Germline lookup yields CDR1 SNHLY and CDR2 FYNNEI. Trimming cost V 6 bases and J 4 bases; bases outside gene matches: 14. The CDR3 DNA follows: TGTGCCAGCAGCCGTCGGGACGGGGGGAGTAGAGAGACCCAGTACTTC. It is translated as CASSRRDGGSRETQYF.

The rearrangement links TRBV19 to TRBJ1-2; a weak D match, TRBD1 (5 bases). The CDR3 is 15 amino acids. Per germline, CDR1 LNHDA and CDR2 SQIVND (reference sequence). Trimming cost V 0 bases and J 4 bases, with 12 bases left between them. The CDR3 coding sequence is TGTGCCAGTAGTATAGATCAAGGCGGGGCCTATGGCTACACCTTC. Protein product: CASSIDQGGAYGYTF.

Only one count was recorded for this clone. The CDR3, as DNA: TGTGCCATCAGTCTAGCGGGTTCTAAGGCCGGGGAGCTGTTTTTT. Translated: CAISLAGSKAGELFF. This chain links TRBV10-3 with TRBJ2-2; TRBD2 aligns across 8 bases. The CDR3 covers 15 residues. V was clipped by 5 bases and J by 6 bases; unmatched bases: 8. The germline gives CDR1 ENHRY, CDR2 SYGVKD.

This clone was picked up one time. The rearrangement links TRBV29-1 to TRBJ1-1; D is unclear. Germline CDR1 and CDR2: SQVTM and ANQGSEA. The CDR3 contains 12 residues. Trimming removed 3 bases from V and 0 bases from J, with 5 bases in between. For the CDR3, the DNA is TGCAGCGTTGATCCTGTGAACACTGAAGCTTTCTTT. Translation: CSVDPVNTEAFF.

This CDR3 is CASSLGRTGDLAKNIQYF. CDR3 bases: TGTGCCAGCAGCTTGGGCCGGACAGGGGATTTAGCCAAAAACATTCAGTACTTC. The V gene is TRBV5-4, the J gene TRBJ2-4, with 9 bases fitting TRBD1. The CDR3 consists of 18 residues. Germline-derived CDR1 and CDR2 are SGHNT and YYREEE (reference sequence). The ends lost 0 bases at V and 0 bases at J; junction bases unmatched: 7.

This chain connects TRBV10-3 to TRBJ2-3; maybe TRBD1 (5 bases). The CDR3 is made up of 13 amino acids. CDR1 is ENHRY and CDR2 is SYGVKD in the germline V gene. Trimming took 3 bases from V and 4 from J, leaving 8 bases between them. The CDR3 protein is CAISDRVPDTQYF. The CDR3 coding sequence is TGTGCCATCAGTGACAGGGTCCCAGATACGCAGTATTTT.

The chain joins TRBV9 to TRBJ1-2; TRBD1 aligns across 8 bases. J was trimmed by 5 bases and V by 3 bases; bases with no gene match: 6. Per the germline V gene, CDR1 is SGDLS and CDR2 is YYNGEE. This CDR3 has 14 amino acids. CDR3 in amino acids: CASSARQGAYGYTF. Here the CDR3 DNA reads TGTGCCAGCAGCGCCCGCCAGGGGGCTTATGGCTACACCTTC.

A remark on this clone: Other nucleotide sequences from this sample produce the same CDR3. This chain joins TRBV4-1 and TRBJ1-4, with D hard to call. CDR3 length: 13 amino acids. Deletions cut 0 bases from V and 11 bases from J, with 10 bases between. Germline CDR1 and CDR2: MGHRA and YSYEKL. The CDR3 is CASSQEGPGKLFF. The DNA for the CDR3 is TGCGCCAGCAGCCAAGAAGGCCCGGGGAAACTGTTTTTT.

The rearrangement joins TRBV28 to TRBJ2-7, with TRBD1 identical over 7 bases. This CDR3 is 15 amino acids long. Germline lookup yields CDR1 MDHEN and CDR2 SYDVKM. V shed 3 bases and J 3 bases; nucleotides not matched to a gene: 8. CDR3 DNA sequence: TGTGCCAGCAGTTTCGCCGGGACAGCTTTCTACGAGCAGTACTTC. It encodes CASSFAGTAFYEQYF.